These T cell receptor beta chains were read from a single sample in a study of blood T cell repertoires in COVID-19. Measured with immunoSEQ multiplex PCR; TCRdb has only the in-frame clones, and not every one. The table records fewer than 200,000 clones, over 70% of them present only once. The sample consisted of peripheral blood. The receptors originated from a man between 60 and 75 years old with acute or convalescent COVID-19. Each CDR3 is given with its conserved first and last residue. D genes are given only for firm matches. Part of the rows lack a size; the others show once, few, many or a class for expanded clones.

j_gene: TRBJ1-1
d_gene: TRBD1
abundance: .
v_gene: TRBV5-1
CDR3aa: CASSLDPSTGLNTEAFF
CDR3nt: TGCGCCAGCAGCTTGGACCCCTCGACAGGGTTGAACACTGAAGCTTTCTTT

j_gene: TRBJ2-1
d_gene: TRBD2
abundance: .
v_gene: TRBV24-1
CDR3aa: CATSDPTSGSGIGQFF
CDR3nt: TGTGCCACCAGTGATCCAACTAGCGGGAGTGGGATCGGGCAGTTCTTC

j_gene: TRBJ2-7
d_gene: .
abundance: .
v_gene: TRBV25-1
CDR3aa: CASSEGIPREQYF
CDR3nt: TGTGCCAGCAGTGAAGGCATTCCGCGGGAGCAGTACTTC

j_gene: TRBJ1-2
d_gene: .
abundance: .
v_gene: TRBV28
CDR3aa: CASYGAGSKGGYTF
CDR3nt: TGTGCCAGCTATGGGGCCGGGTCCAAGGGTGGCTACACCTTC

j_gene: TRBJ2-1
d_gene: TRBD2
abundance: .
v_gene: TRBV11-2
CDR3aa: CASSLVGSLAGPYNEQFF
CDR3nt: TGTGCCAGCAGCTTAGTTGGATCGCTAGCGGGACCCTACAATGAGCAGTTCTTC

j_gene: TRBJ1-1
d_gene: TRBD1
abundance: .
v_gene: TRBV11-2
CDR3aa: CASSDWTGRTEAFF
CDR3nt: TGTGCCAGCAGCGACTGGACAGGACGGACTGAAGCTTTCTTT

j_gene: TRBJ2-5
d_gene: .
abundance: .
v_gene: TRBV5-1
CDR3aa: CASISEETQYF
CDR3nt: TGCGCCAGCATTAGCGAAGAGACCCAGTACTTC

j_gene: TRBJ2-1
d_gene: .
abundance: once
v_gene: TRBV6-2/TRBV6-3
CDR3aa: CASSLQYEQFF
CDR3nt: TGTGCCAGCAGCCTACAATACGAGCAGTTCTTC

j_gene: TRBJ1-5
d_gene: .
abundance: .
v_gene: TRBV28
CDR3aa: CASSLRGHIWKPQHF
CDR3nt: TGTGCCAGCAGTTTGCGGGGGCACATTTGGAAGCCCCAGCATTTT

j_gene: TRBJ1-6
d_gene: TRBD1
abundance: .
v_gene: TRBV30
CDR3aa: CAWGQGDGSPLHF
CDR3nt: TGTGCCTGGGGACAGGGGGACGGATCACCCCTCCACTTT

j_gene: TRBJ2-1
d_gene: .
abundance: .
v_gene: TRBV7-2
CDR3aa: CASSPDSYNEQFF
CDR3nt: TGTGCCAGCAGCCCAGACTCCTACAATGAGCAGTTCTTC

j_gene: TRBJ1-2
d_gene: .
abundance: .
v_gene: TRBV18
CDR3aa: CASSLNRDNYGYTF
CDR3nt: TGTGCCAGCTCACTAAACAGGGACAACTATGGCTACACCTTC

j_gene: TRBJ1-1
d_gene: .
abundance: .
v_gene: TRBV14
CDR3aa: CASRQRGGSEDTEAFF
CDR3nt: TGTGCCAGCAGACAAAGGGGTGGGTCTGAGGACACTGAAGCTTTCTTT

j_gene: TRBJ2-1
d_gene: TRBD2
abundance: .
v_gene: TRBV7-2
CDR3aa: CASSLRTSGGRHSYNEQFF
CDR3nt: TGTGCCAGCAGCTTACGGACTAGCGGGGGCCGTCACTCCTACAATGAGCAGTTCTTC

j_gene: TRBJ1-2
d_gene: TRBD1
abundance: .
v_gene: TRBV7-3
CDR3aa: CASSPTGAFDGYTF
CDR3nt: TGTGCCAGCAGCCCTACAGGGGCCTTTGATGGCTACACCTTC

j_gene: TRBJ1-4
d_gene: .
abundance: .
v_gene: TRBV18
CDR3aa: CASSPGTTNEKLFF
CDR3nt: TGTGCCAGCTCACCCGGGACAACTAATGAAAAACTGTTTTTT

j_gene: TRBJ2-2
d_gene: .
abundance: once
v_gene: TRBV6-6
CDR3aa: CASSTSGGSGTGELFF
CDR3nt: TGTGCCAGCAGTACCTCTGGGGGGAGTGGGACCGGGGAGCTGTTTTTT

j_gene: TRBJ2-3
d_gene: .
abundance: .
v_gene: TRBV25-1
CDR3aa: CASSDVMVVGTDTQYF
CDR3nt: TGTGCCAGCAGTGACGTGATGGTAGTTGGCACAGATACGCAGTATTTT

j_gene: TRBJ1-1
d_gene: .
abundance: .
v_gene: TRBV2
CDR3aa: CASSQGENTEAFF
CDR3nt: TGTGCCAGCAGCCAAGGGGAGAACACTGAAGCTTTCTTT

j_gene: TRBJ2-1
d_gene: TRBD2
abundance: once
v_gene: TRBV6-6
CDR3aa: CASRRGLAGANEQFF
CDR3nt: TGTGCCAGCAGGCGTGGACTAGCGGGAGCCAATGAGCAGTTCTTC

j_gene: TRBJ2-2
d_gene: .
abundance: few
v_gene: TRBV7-9
CDR3aa: CASSGLNTGELFF
CDR3nt: TGTGCCAGCAGCGGCCTGAACACCGGGGAGCTGTTTTTT

j_gene: TRBJ2-7
d_gene: TRBD1
abundance: .
v_gene: TRBV4-1
CDR3aa: CASSQGAGGSYEQYF
CDR3nt: TGCGCCAGCAGCCAAGGTGCAGGGGGATCCTACGAGCAGTACTTC

j_gene: TRBJ1-1
d_gene: .
abundance: .
v_gene: TRBV7-9
CDR3aa: CASSFASTANTEAFF
CDR3nt: TGTGCCAGCAGCTTTGCATCGACAGCGAACACTGAAGCTTTCTTT

j_gene: TRBJ1-5
d_gene: TRBD1
abundance: .
v_gene: TRBV19
CDR3aa: CASSTPPGTGSGEPQHF
CDR3nt: TGTGCCAGTAGTACCCCACCCGGGACAGGGTCCGGGGAGCCCCAGCATTTT

j_gene: TRBJ1-2
d_gene: .
abundance: .
v_gene: TRBV6-5
CDR3aa: CASSLGQGPNYGYTF
CDR3nt: TGTGCCAGCAGTTTGGGTCAGGGCCCTAACTATGGCTACACCTTC

j_gene: TRBJ2-5
d_gene: TRBD2
abundance: few
v_gene: TRBV2
CDR3aa: CASRSTSGGRETQYF
CDR3nt: TGTGCCAGCAGGTCCACTAGCGGGGGGAGAGAGACCCAGTACTTC

j_gene: TRBJ2-3
d_gene: TRBD2
abundance: .
v_gene: TRBV5-8
CDR3aa: CASTRGETDTQYF
CDR3nt: TGTGCCAGCACCCGGGGGGAGACAGATACGCAGTATTTT

j_gene: TRBJ2-5
d_gene: .
abundance: once
v_gene: TRBV6-5
CDR3aa: CASRLNQETQYF
CDR3nt: TGTGCCAGCAGACTGAACCAAGAGACCCAGTACTTC

j_gene: TRBJ1-1
d_gene: TRBD1
abundance: .
v_gene: TRBV5-5
CDR3aa: CASSLGTGIETFF
CDR3nt: TGTGCCAGCAGCTTGGGGACAGGGATTGAGACTTTCTTT

j_gene: TRBJ1-5
d_gene: .
abundance: .
v_gene: TRBV5-6
CDR3aa: CASSSQGGGNQPQHF
CDR3nt: TGTGCCAGCAGCTCACAGGGAGGGGGCAATCAGCCCCAGCATTTT

j_gene: TRBJ2-7
d_gene: .
abundance: .
v_gene: TRBV11-2
CDR3aa: CASSLGRVSSYEQYF
CDR3nt: TGTGCCAGCAGCTTGGGCAGGGTGAGCTCCTACGAGCAGTACTTC

j_gene: TRBJ2-1
d_gene: TRBD2
abundance: .
v_gene: TRBV19
CDR3aa: CASSPALAGGSNEQFF
CDR3nt: TGTGCCAGTAGTCCTGCTCTAGCGGGAGGGAGCAATGAGCAGTTCTTC

j_gene: TRBJ1-2
d_gene: TRBD1
abundance: .
v_gene: TRBV19
CDR3aa: CASSETDRDVNYGYTF
CDR3nt: TGTGCCAGTAGTGAAACCGACAGGGATGTTAACTATGGCTACACCTTC

j_gene: TRBJ1-6
d_gene: .
abundance: .
v_gene: TRBV6-5
CDR3aa: CASRFAGSLHF
CDR3nt: TGTGCCAGTCGCTTTGCCGGTTCCCTCCACTTT

j_gene: TRBJ2-3
d_gene: .
abundance: .
v_gene: TRBV6-5
CDR3aa: CASRGSGLIPITQYF
CDR3nt: TGTGCCAGCAGGGGGTCGGGGTTGATCCCCATTACGCAGTATTTT

j_gene: TRBJ1-1
d_gene: TRBD1
abundance: .
v_gene: TRBV15
CDR3aa: CATSSTRRGQVRENTEAFF
CDR3nt: TGTGCCACCAGCAGTACAAGAAGGGGACAGGTGAGGGAGAACACTGAAGCTTTCTTT

j_gene: TRBJ2-1
d_gene: .
abundance: .
v_gene: TRBV2
CDR3aa: CASSGASLVWQGAPSSEQFF
CDR3nt: TGTGCCAGCAGTGGCGCGTCGTTGGTATGGCAGGGCGCGCCCTCCTCCGAGCAGTTCTTC

j_gene: TRBJ1-4
d_gene: .
abundance: .
v_gene: TRBV6-1
CDR3aa: CASSEAGRGAEKLFF
CDR3nt: TGTGCCAGCAGTGAAGCGGGCCGTGGGGCTGAAAAACTGTTTTTT

j_gene: TRBJ2-7
d_gene: .
abundance: .
v_gene: TRBV14
CDR3aa: CASSQDPERPYEQYF
CDR3nt: TGTGCCAGCAGCCAAGATCCAGAGCGGCCTTACGAGCAGTACTTC

j_gene: TRBJ2-2
d_gene: .
abundance: .
v_gene: TRBV6-5
CDR3aa: CASKPRRSAGELFF
CDR3nt: TGTGCCAGCAAACCCCGGCGTAGCGCCGGGGAGCTGTTTTTT

j_gene: TRBJ1-2
d_gene: .
abundance: .
v_gene: TRBV7-2
CDR3aa: CASSEGVGYGYTF
CDR3nt: TGTGCCAGCAGCGAAGGGGTGGGGTATGGCTACACCTTC

j_gene: TRBJ1-5
d_gene: .
abundance: few
v_gene: TRBV4-3
CDR3aa: CASSQDGSSNQPQHF
CDR3nt: TGCGCCAGCAGCCAAGATGGGAGTAGCAATCAGCCCCAGCATTTT